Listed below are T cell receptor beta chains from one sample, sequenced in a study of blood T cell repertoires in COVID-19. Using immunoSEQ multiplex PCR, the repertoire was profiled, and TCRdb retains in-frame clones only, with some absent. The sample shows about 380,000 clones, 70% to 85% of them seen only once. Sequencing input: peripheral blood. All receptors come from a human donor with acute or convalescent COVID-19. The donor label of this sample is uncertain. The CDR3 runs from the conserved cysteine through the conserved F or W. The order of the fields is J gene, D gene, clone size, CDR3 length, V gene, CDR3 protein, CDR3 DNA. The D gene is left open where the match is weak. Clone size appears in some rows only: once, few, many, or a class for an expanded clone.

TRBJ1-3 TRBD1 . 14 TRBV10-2 CASSDPTGLSTIYF TGCGCCAGCAGTGACCCGACAGGGTTGAGCACCATATATTTT
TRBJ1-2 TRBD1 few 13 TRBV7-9 CASSAGTGYGYTF TGTGCCAGCAGCGCCGGGACAGGGTATGGCTACACCTTC
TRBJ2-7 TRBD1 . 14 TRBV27 CASSLKGGFYEQYF TGTGCCAGCAGTTTAAAAGGGGGCTTTTACGAGCAGTACTTC
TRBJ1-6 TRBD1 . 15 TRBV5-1 CASSPTQGENSPLHF TGCGCCAGCAGCCCTACCCAGGGGGAAAATTCACCCCTCCACTTT
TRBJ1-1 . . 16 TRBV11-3 CASSLGRGAASTEAFF TGTGCCAGCAGCTTAGGGAGGGGTGCGGCGAGCACTGAAGCTTTCTTT
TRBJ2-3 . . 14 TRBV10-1 CASSESHRPDTQYF TGCGCCAGCAGTGAGTCCCACAGACCCGATACGCAGTATTTT
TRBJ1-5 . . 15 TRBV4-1 CASSPQGRRDQPQHF TGCGCCAGCAGCCCGCAGGGCCGCCGGGATCAGCCCCAGCATTTT
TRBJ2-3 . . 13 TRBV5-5 CASSLGGSDTQYF TGTGCCAGCAGCTTAGGAGGTTCGGATACGCAGTATTTT
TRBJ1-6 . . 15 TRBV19 CASSIAHSYNSPLHF TGTGCCAGTAGTATTGCCCACAGTTATAATTCACCCCTCCACTTT
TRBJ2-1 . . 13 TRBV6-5 CASSLTPYNEQFF TGTGCCAGCAGCCTTACTCCATACAATGAGCAGTTCTTC
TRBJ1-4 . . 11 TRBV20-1 CSATLEGKLFF TGCAGTGCAACACTAGAGGGAAAACTGTTTTTT
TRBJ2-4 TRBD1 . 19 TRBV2 CASSEWEKAYRGSKNIQYF TGTGCCAGCAGTGAATGGGAGAAAGCGTACAGGGGCTCCAAAAACATTCAGTACTTC
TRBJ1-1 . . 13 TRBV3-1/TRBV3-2 CASSQGTLSEAFF TGTGCCAGCAGCCAAGGGACATTGTCTGAAGCTTTCTTT
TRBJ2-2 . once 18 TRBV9 CASSVRGSGTGGTGELFF TGTGCCAGCAGCGTAAGGGGAAGCGGGACAGGAGGTACCGGGGAGCTGTTTTTT
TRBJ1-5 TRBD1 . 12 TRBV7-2 CASGTANQPQHF TGTGCCAGCGGGACAGCGAATCAGCCCCAGCATTTT
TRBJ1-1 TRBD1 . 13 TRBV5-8 CASSWDRRRSAFF TGTGCCAGCAGTTGGGACAGGCGAAGGTCGGCTTTCTTT
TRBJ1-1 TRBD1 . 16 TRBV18 CASSPRQGPMNTEAFF TGTGCCAGCTCACCCCGACAGGGACCCATGAACACTGAAGCTTTCTTT
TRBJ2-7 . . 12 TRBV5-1 CASRDTNYEQYF TGCGCCAGCCGGGACACCAATTACGAGCAGTACTTC
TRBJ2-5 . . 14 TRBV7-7 CASSPTRGLKTQYF TGTGCCAGCAGTCCAACGCGGGGGCTGAAGACCCAGTACTTC
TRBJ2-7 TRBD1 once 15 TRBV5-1 CASSLMGQKHYEQYF TGCGCCAGCAGCTTGATGGGACAGAAGCACTACGAGCAGTACTTC
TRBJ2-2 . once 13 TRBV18 CASYDQPVGELFF TGTGCCAGCTACGATCAACCGGTCGGGGAGCTGTTTTTT
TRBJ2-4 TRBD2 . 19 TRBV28 CASSLSLAGGRLNKNIQYF TGTGCCAGCAGTCTAAGTCTAGCGGGGGGCAGACTTAACAAAAACATTCAGTACTTC
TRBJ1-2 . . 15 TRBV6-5 CASTQRGRGGYGYTF TGTGCCAGCACTCAAAGGGGGAGGGGCGGGTATGGCTACACCTTC
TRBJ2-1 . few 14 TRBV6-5 CASRSGASYNEQFF TGTGCCAGCCGGAGCGGTGCCTCCTACAATGAGCAGTTCTTC
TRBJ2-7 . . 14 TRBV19 CASSIILASYEQYF TGTGCCAGTAGTATAATCCTAGCTTCCTACGAGCAGTACTTC
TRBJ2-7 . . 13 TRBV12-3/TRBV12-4 CASSDRNSYEQYF TGTGCCAGCAGTGACAGGAACTCCTACGAGCAGTACTTC
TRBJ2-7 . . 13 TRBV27 CASRSHGRSEQYF TGTGCCAGCCGTTCACATGGGCGAAGCGAGCAGTACTTC
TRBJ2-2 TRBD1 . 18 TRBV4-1 CASSPGTGALSMAGELFF TGCGCCAGCAGTCCCGGGACAGGGGCCTTAAGTATGGCCGGGGAGCTGTTTTTT
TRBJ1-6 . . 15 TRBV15 CATSRVPSRNSPLHF TGTGCCACCAGCAGAGTTCCCAGTCGAAATTCACCCCTCCACTTT
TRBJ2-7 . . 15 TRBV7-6 CASSLGASGAYEQYF TGTGCCAGCAGCTTAGGGGCCTCGGGGGCCTACGAGCAGTACTTC
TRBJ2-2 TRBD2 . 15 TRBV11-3 CASSPTSINTGELFF TGTGCCAGCAGCCCGACTAGCATAAACACCGGGGAGCTGTTTTTT
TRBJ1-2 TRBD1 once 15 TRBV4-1 CASSQGLTGDYGYTF TGCGCCAGCAGCCAGGGCTTGACAGGGGACTATGGCTACACCTTC
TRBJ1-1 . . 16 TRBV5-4 CASSLAGAGARTEAFF TGTGCCAGCAGCTTGGCCGGTGCGGGGGCAAGGACTGAAGCTTTCTTT
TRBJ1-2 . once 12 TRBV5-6 CASRSTAYGYTF TGTGCCAGCAGATCGACAGCCTATGGCTACACCTTC
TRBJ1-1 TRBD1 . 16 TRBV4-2 CASSAYRDREDTEAFF TGTGCCAGCAGCGCCTACCGGGACAGGGAGGACACTGAAGCTTTCTTT
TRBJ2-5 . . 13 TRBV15 CATSNGYQETQYF TGTGCCACCAGCAACGGGTACCAAGAGACCCAGTACTTC
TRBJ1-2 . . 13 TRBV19 CASRNRAFYGYTF TGTGCCAGTAGGAACAGGGCGTTCTATGGCTACACCTTC
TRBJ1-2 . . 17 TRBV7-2 CASSLTGSLTSNYGYTF TGTGCCAGCAGCCTGACAGGCTCTCTGACCTCAAACTATGGCTACACCTTC
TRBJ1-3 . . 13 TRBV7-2 CASSLVFGNTIYF TGTGCCAGCAGCTTAGTATTTGGAAACACCATATATTTT
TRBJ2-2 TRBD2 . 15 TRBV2 CASSGLAGQTGELFF TGTGCCAGCAGCGGACTAGCGGGGCAGACGGGGGAGCTGTTTTTT
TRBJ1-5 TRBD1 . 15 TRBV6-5 CASRPDRGSLQPQHF TGTGCCAGCAGACCCGACAGGGGATCACTCCAGCCCCAGCATTTT
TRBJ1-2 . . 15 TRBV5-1 CASSWSQGLNYGYTF TGCGCCAGCAGCTGGAGTCAGGGCCTGAACTATGGCTACACCTTC